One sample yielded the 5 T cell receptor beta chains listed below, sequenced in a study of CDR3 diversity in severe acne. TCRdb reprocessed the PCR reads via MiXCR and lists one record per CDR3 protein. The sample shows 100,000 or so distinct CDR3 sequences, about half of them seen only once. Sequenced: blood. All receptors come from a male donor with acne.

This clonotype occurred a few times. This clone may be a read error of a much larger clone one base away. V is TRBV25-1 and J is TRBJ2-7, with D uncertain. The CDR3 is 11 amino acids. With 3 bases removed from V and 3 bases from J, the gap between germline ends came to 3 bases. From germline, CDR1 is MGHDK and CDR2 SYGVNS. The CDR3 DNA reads TGTGCCAGCAGTGAGGTCTACGAGCAGTACTTC. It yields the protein CASSEVYEQYF.

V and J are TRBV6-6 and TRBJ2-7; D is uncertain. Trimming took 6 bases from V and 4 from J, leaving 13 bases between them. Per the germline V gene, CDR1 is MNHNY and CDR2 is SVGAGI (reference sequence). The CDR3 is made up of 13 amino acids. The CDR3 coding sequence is TGTGCCAGCAGGGGTTCAGGCTTTTACGAGCAGTACTTC. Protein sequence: CASRGSGFYEQYF.

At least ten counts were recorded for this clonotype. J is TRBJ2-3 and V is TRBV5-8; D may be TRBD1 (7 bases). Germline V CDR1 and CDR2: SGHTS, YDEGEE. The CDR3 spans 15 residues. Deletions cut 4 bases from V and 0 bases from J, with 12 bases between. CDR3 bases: TGTGCCAGCAGCGGCGGGACAGCGAGCACAGATACGCAGTATTTT. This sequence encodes CASSGGTASTDTQYF.

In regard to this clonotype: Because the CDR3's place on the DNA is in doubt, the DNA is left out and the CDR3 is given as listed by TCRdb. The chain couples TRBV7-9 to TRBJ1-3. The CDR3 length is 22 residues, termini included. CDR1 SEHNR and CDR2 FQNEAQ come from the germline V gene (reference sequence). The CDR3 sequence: CATSSGGQPQHFGDGTRLSIYF.

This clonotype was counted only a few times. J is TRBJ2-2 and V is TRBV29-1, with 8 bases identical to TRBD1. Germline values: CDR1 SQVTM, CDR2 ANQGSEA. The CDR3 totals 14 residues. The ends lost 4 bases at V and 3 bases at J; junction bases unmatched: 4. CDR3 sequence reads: CSVGNRGYTGELFF. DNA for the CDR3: TGCAGCGTTGGGAACAGGGGGTACACCGGGGAGCTGTTTTTT.